This T cell receptor (beta chain) was recovered during a study of T cell responses to AZD1222 COVID-19 vaccine. Overall study findings and caveats: Clonal diversity may have been underestimated, and the donors were mostly white British, with more females than males. Spike-wide vaccine-associated CD4 TCRs dominated at 160-218 and 743-854.

The data were produced by immunoSEQ multiplex PCR, yet TCRdb's version contains in-frame clones alone and is incomplete. The repertoire holds about 42,000 clones, with 65% to 85% as singletons. Points on this clone: Antigen: not known.

With 3 bases removed from V and 8 bases from J, the gap between germline ends came to 10 bases. This CDR3 is built from 12 residues. This clonotype was sampled from an adult who received the AZD1222 COVID-19 vaccine. The chain carries TRBV12-3 or TRBV12-4 and TRBJ1-1; D is uncertain. Sequencing used peripheral blood, obtained 28 days after the second AZD1222 dose. The CDR3 DNA reads as TGTGCCAGCAGTTTGCACGGGGAGGAAGCTTTCTTT. It encodes CASSLHGEEAFF.